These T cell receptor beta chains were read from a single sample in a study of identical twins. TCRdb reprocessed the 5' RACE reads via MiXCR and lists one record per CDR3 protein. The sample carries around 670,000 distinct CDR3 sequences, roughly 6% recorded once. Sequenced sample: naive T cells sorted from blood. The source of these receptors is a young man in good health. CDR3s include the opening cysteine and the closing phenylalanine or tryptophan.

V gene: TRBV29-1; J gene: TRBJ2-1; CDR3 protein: CSVPSPIDNEQFF
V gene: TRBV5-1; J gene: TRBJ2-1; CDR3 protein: CASTAVGTSGKNEQFF
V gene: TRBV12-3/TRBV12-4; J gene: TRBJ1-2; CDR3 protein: CASTTAPEIGYGYTF
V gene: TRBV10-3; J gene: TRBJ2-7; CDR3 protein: CAISGPSGTGLGEQYF
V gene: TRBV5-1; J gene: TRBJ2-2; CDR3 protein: CASSSQGMNTGELFF
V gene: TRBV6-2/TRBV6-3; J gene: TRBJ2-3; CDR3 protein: CASSEQGAGTDTQYF
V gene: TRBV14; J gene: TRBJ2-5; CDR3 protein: CASSQSAGNLF
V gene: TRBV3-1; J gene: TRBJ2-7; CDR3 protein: CASSPRDREPEQYF
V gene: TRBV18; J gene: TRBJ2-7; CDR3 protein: CASSRETGTYEQYF
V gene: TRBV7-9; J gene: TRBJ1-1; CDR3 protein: CASSLVPGYTEAFF
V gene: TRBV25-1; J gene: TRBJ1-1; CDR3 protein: CASSETPGQGPRIREAFF
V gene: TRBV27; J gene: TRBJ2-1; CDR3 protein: CASSSNTPGDNEQFF
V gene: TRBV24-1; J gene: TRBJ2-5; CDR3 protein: CATSETDSQETQYF
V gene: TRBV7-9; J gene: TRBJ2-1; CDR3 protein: CASSRGPSEQFF
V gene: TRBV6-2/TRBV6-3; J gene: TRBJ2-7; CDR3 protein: CASSPTAGIYEQYF
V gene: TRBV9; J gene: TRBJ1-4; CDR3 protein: CASSVEGDEKLFF
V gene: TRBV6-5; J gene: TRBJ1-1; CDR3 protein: CASSYYGNTEAFF
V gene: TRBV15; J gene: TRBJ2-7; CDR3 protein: CATSRDRSYEQYF
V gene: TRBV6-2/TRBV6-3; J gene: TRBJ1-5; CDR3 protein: CASSSTTEAFQPQHF
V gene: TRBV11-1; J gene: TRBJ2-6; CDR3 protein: CASSSLQGHFSGANVLTF
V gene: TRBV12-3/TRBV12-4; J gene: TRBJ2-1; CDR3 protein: CASRFHNEQFF